The source of this T cell receptor (beta chain) is a study of shared clonotypes between healthy human individuals. An even split of each subset's genomic DNA across several immunoSEQ plates was performed. Data came from immunoSEQ multiplex PCR; TCRdb stores just in-frame clones and leaves some out. Of about 560,000 clones in the sample, about 80% were seen once. The receptor was isolated from a woman aged 40-49 years in good health. Some clones in this sample may be carry-over from other donors' samples. The sample consisted of PBMCs.

The CDR3 region has the DNA TGTGCCAGCTCACCGATCGCGATTGGGGACACCGGGGAGCTGTTTTTT. Its protein product is CASSPIAIGDTGELFF. The chain uses TRBV18 and TRBJ2-2; no firm D call. Germline assignment: CDR1 KGHSH and CDR2 LQKENI. This CDR3 region has 16 residues. Trimming pared 3 bases from V and 3 bases from J, leaving 14 bases between. Full variable domain (rest looked up from reference TRBV18 and TRBJ2-2): NAGVMQNPRHLVRRRGQEARLRCSPMKGHSHVYWYRQLPEEGLKFMVYLQKENIIDESGMPKERFSAEFPKEGPSILRIQQVVRGDSAAYFCASSPIAIGDTGELFFGEGSRLTVL.